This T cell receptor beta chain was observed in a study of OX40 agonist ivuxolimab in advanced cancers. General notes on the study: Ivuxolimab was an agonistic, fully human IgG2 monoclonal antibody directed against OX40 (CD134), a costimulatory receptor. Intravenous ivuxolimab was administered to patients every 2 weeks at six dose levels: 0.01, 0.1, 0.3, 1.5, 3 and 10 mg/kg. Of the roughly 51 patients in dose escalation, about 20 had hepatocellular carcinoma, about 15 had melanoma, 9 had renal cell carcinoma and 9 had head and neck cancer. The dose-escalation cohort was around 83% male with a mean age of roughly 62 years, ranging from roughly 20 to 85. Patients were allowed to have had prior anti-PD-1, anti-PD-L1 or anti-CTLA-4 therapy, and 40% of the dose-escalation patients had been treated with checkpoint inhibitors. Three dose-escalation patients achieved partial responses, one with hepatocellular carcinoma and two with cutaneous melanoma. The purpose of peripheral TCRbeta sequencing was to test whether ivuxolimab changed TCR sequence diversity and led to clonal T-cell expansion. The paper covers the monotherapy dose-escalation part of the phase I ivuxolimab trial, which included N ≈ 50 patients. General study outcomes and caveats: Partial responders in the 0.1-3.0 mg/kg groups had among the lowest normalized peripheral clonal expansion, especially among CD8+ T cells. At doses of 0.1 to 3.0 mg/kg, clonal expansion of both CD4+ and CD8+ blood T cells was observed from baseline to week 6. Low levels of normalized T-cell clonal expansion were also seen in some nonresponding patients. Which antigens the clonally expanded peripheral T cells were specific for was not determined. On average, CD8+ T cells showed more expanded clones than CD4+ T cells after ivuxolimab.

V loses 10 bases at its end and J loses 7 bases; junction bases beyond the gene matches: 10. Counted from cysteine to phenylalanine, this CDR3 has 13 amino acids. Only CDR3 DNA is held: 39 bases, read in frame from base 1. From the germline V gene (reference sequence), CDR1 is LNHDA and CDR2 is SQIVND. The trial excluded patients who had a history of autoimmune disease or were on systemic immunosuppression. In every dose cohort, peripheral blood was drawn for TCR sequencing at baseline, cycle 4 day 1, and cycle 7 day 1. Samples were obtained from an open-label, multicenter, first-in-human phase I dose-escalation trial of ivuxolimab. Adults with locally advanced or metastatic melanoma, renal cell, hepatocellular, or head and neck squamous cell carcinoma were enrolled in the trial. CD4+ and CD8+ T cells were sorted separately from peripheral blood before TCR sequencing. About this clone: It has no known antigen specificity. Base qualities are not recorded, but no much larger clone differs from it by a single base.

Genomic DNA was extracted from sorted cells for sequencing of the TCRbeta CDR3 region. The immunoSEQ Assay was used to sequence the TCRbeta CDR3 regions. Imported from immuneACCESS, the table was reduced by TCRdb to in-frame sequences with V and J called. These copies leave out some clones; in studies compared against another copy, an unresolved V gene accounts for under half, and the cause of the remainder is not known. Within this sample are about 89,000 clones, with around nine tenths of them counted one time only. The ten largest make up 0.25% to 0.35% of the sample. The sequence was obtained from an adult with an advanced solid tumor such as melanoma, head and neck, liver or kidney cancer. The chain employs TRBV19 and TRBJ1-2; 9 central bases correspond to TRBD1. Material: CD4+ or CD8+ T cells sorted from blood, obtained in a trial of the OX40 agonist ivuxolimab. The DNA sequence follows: TGTGCCATCCGGGACAGGGCCGAGGCTGGCTACACCTTC. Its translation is CAIRDRAEAGYTF. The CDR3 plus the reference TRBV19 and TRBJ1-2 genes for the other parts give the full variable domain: DGGITQSPKYLFRKEGQNVTLSCEQNLNHDAMYWYRQDPGQGLRLIYYSQIVNDFQKGDIAEGYSVSREKKESFPLTVTSAQKNPTAFYLCAIRDRAEAGYTFGSGTRLTVV.